Sequencing of this T cell receptor (beta chain) was carried out in a study of PD-1 blockade in mismatch repair-deficient tumors. Study-wide findings and caveats: Rapid post-treatment expansion, then contraction, generally preceding radiologic response, marked tumor-resident clones.

A note on this clone: Its target is unknown.

CDR1 and CDR2 from the germline V gene are LNHDA and SQIVND (reference sequence). The CDR3 covers 16 residues. Trimming took 2 bases from V and 4 from J; bases not matched to a gene: 8. Assay: immunoSEQ multiplex PCR; the TCRdb copy retains only in-frame clones and omits some. The sample has approximately 50,000 clones; roughly 75% are singletons. V is TRBV19 and J is TRBJ1-2; TRBD1 aligns across 9 bases. This clonotype originated in an adult with mismatch repair-deficient cancer. The sample in question was peripheral blood, obtained 4 weeks after starting pembrolizumab. The CDR3 nucleotides read TGTGCCAGTAGTATACCCGGGACAGGGCTTGGCTATGGCTACACCTTC. This codes for CASSIPGTGLGYGYTF.